These T cell receptor beta chains were read from a single sample in a study of T cells in Graves' hyperthyroidism and ophthalmopathy. MiXCR, run by TCRdb on the multiplex PCR reads, gives a single entry per CDR3 protein. The sample has under 300,000 distinct CDR3 sequences; less than 30% are singletons. The sequencing input was blood. All receptors derive from a middle-aged man with Graves' hyperthyroidism that later progressed to Graves' ophthalmopathy. Both conserved end residues are part of each CDR3. Each record gives: V gene, J gene, CDR3 protein.

v_gene: TRBV7-2
j_gene: TRBJ2-7
CDR3aa: CASSLSKGNIYEQYF

v_gene: TRBV29-1
j_gene: TRBJ1-1
CDR3aa: CSVARASVTEAFF

v_gene: TRBV6-5
j_gene: TRBJ2-5
CDR3aa: CASSYDGWARETQYF

v_gene: TRBV3-1
j_gene: TRBJ2-5
CDR3aa: CASSQDRGQGHSTQYF

v_gene: TRBV6-5
j_gene: TRBJ2-7
CDR3aa: CASSSTPTWPYEQYF

v_gene: TRBV27
j_gene: TRBJ1-1
CDR3aa: CASLMGTEAFF

v_gene: TRBV6-2/TRBV6-3
j_gene: TRBJ2-5
CDR3aa: CASSYITGSGETQYF

v_gene: TRBV28
j_gene: TRBJ1-2
CDR3aa: CASSPPGPHYGYTF

v_gene: TRBV6-2/TRBV6-3
j_gene: TRBJ2-7
CDR3aa: CASRVLAGTYEQYF

v_gene: TRBV7-8
j_gene: TRBJ2-5
CDR3aa: CASSLVVSGTETQYF

v_gene: TRBV3-1
j_gene: TRBJ1-5
CDR3aa: CASSHSRSNQPQHF

v_gene: TRBV6-2/TRBV6-3
j_gene: TRBJ2-5
CDR3aa: CASSPMRTGGETQYF

v_gene: TRBV5-1
j_gene: TRBJ2-7
CDR3aa: CASSLEQGGPYEQYF

v_gene: TRBV6-5
j_gene: TRBJ1-1
CDR3aa: CASSYRTVQAFF

v_gene: TRBV6-1
j_gene: TRBJ1-3
CDR3aa: CASSEPAGNTIYF

v_gene: TRBV18
j_gene: TRBJ2-7
CDR3aa: CASSTRGHAGYEQYF

v_gene: TRBV11-2
j_gene: TRBJ2-5
CDR3aa: CASSRNKLRARPQETQYF

v_gene: TRBV4-2
j_gene: TRBJ2-2
CDR3aa: CAGSQDRLAANTGELFF

v_gene: TRBV10-3
j_gene: TRBJ2-7
CDR3aa: CAISSPKLAGGEQYF

v_gene: TRBV12-3/TRBV12-4
j_gene: TRBJ2-7
CDR3aa: CASSPSWAYEQYF

v_gene: TRBV7-9
j_gene: TRBJ1-2
CDR3aa: CASSSGQGVHGYTF

v_gene: TRBV28
j_gene: TRBJ1-1
CDR3aa: CASSLPGAEAFF

v_gene: TRBV5-1
j_gene: TRBJ1-1
CDR3aa: CASSLVGTGNTEAFF

v_gene: TRBV6-5
j_gene: TRBJ2-5
CDR3aa: CASSYSRRTQETQYF

v_gene: TRBV24-1
j_gene: TRBJ1-5
CDR3aa: CATSNSVSNQPQHF

v_gene: TRBV27
j_gene: TRBJ1-1
CDR3aa: CASSLLAPTGFKAFF

v_gene: TRBV27
j_gene: TRBJ1-2
CDR3aa: CASSLGAGVSDGYTF

v_gene: TRBV19
j_gene: TRBJ2-7
CDR3aa: CASSITAGEQYF

v_gene: TRBV5-1
j_gene: TRBJ2-7
CDR3aa: CASSFSYEQYF

v_gene: TRBV18
j_gene: TRBJ2-2
CDR3aa: CASSPMTVRGTGELFF

v_gene: TRBV12-3/TRBV12-4
j_gene: TRBJ2-5
CDR3aa: CASSLVGDETQYF

v_gene: TRBV6-1
j_gene: TRBJ1-1
CDR3aa: CASSDGVSTEAFF

v_gene: TRBV2
j_gene: TRBJ2-2
CDR3aa: CASSDRTRAGELFF

v_gene: TRBV6-1
j_gene: TRBJ1-1
CDR3aa: CAGREEMNTEAFF

v_gene: TRBV28
j_gene: TRBJ2-5
CDR3aa: CASSYQSGRAETQYF

v_gene: TRBV27
j_gene: TRBJ2-5
CDR3aa: CASRSIADRQETQYF

v_gene: TRBV12-3/TRBV12-4
j_gene: TRBJ2-7
CDR3aa: CASSVDRGRYEQYF

v_gene: TRBV2
j_gene: TRBJ1-3
CDR3aa: CASSEFSGNTIYF

v_gene: TRBV4-1
j_gene: TRBJ2-5
CDR3aa: CASSPAPGQEGTQYF

v_gene: TRBV28
j_gene: TRBJ1-5
CDR3aa: CASSSGLFGGNQPQHF

v_gene: TRBV19
j_gene: TRBJ1-1
CDR3aa: CASSIARNTEAFF

v_gene: TRBV6-1
j_gene: TRBJ1-1
CDR3aa: CASIRAFFPNTEAFF

v_gene: TRBV27
j_gene: TRBJ2-7
CDR3aa: CASSTGTGPGEQYF

v_gene: TRBV13
j_gene: TRBJ1-1
CDR3aa: CASSLDVISEANTEAFF

v_gene: TRBV5-1
j_gene: TRBJ2-2
CDR3aa: CASSIRQYTGELFF

v_gene: TRBV20-1
j_gene: TRBJ2-7
CDR3aa: CSPARDYEQYF

v_gene: TRBV28
j_gene: TRBJ2-7
CDR3aa: CASSKTGDKSYEQYF

v_gene: TRBV28
j_gene: TRBJ1-1
CDR3aa: CASSMDRMNTEAFF

v_gene: TRBV13
j_gene: TRBJ2-2
CDR3aa: CASSFGPPRGAGELFF

v_gene: TRBV6-5
j_gene: TRBJ1-6
CDR3aa: CASSYGGDRGNSSLHF

v_gene: TRBV9
j_gene: TRBJ1-6
CDR3aa: CASSVLGSPLHF

v_gene: TRBV20-1
j_gene: TRBJ1-1
CDR3aa: CSARDYSRVDTEAFF

v_gene: TRBV6-4
j_gene: TRBJ1-2
CDR3aa: CASSPTGTAYGYTF

v_gene: TRBV6-1
j_gene: TRBJ1-2
CDR3aa: CASSDPWTDYGYTF

v_gene: TRBV12-3/TRBV12-4
j_gene: TRBJ2-4
CDR3aa: CASSDSHKNIQYF

v_gene: TRBV3-1
j_gene: TRBJ2-7
CDR3aa: CASSPTTSGSLSYEQYF

v_gene: TRBV7-6
j_gene: TRBJ2-5
CDR3aa: CASSLGGFISQETQYF